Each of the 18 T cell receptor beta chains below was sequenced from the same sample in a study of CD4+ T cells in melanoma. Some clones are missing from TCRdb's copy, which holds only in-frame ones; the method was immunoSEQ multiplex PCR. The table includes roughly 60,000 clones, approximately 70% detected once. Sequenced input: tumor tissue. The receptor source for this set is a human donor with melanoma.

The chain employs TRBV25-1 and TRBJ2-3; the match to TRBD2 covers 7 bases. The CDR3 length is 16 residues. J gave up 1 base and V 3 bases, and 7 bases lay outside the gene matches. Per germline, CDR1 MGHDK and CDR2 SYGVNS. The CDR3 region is CASSDPETSGTDTQYF. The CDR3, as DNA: TGTGCCAGCAGTGACCCAGAAACTAGCGGCACAGATACGCAGTATTTT. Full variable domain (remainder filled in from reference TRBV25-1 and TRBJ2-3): EADIYQTPRYLVIGTGKKITLECSQTMGHDKMYWYQQDPGMELHLIHYSYGVNSTEKGDLSSESTVSRIRTEHFPLTLESARPSHTSQYLCASSDPETSGTDTQYFGPGTRLTVL.

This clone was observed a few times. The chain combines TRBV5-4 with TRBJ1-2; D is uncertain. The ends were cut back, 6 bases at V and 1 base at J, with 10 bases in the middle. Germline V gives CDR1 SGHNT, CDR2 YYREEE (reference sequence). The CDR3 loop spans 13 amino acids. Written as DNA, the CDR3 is TGTGCCAGCACCCAAGGTGTTAACTATGGCTACACCTTC. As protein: CASTQGVNYGYTF.

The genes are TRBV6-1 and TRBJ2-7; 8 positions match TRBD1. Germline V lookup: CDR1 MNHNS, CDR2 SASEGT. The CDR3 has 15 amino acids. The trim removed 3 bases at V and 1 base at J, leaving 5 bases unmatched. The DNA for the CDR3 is TGTGCCAGCAGTGAGGGGACAGGCGTGTCCTACGAGCAGTACTTC. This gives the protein CASSEGTGVSYEQYF.

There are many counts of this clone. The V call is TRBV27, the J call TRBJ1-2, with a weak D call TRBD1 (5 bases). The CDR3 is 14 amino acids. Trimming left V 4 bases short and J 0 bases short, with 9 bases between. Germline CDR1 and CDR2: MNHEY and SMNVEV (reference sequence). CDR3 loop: CASSSGRTNYGYTF. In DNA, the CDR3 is TGTGCCAGCAGTTCGGGACGGACTAACTATGGCTACACCTTC.

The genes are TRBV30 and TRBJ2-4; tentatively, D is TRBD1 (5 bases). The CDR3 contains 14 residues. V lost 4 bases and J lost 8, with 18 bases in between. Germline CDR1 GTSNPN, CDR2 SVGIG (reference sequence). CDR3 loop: CAWTGPESRDIQYF. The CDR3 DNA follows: TGTGCCTGGACCGGCCCAGAAAGCAGGGACATTCAGTACTTC.

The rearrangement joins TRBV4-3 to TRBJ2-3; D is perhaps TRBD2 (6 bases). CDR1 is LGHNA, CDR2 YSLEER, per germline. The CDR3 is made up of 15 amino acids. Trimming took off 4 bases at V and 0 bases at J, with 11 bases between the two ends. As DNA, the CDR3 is TGCGCCAGCAGCCGGGCGGGACTGAGCACAGATACGCAGTATTTT. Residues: CASSRAGLSTDTQYF.

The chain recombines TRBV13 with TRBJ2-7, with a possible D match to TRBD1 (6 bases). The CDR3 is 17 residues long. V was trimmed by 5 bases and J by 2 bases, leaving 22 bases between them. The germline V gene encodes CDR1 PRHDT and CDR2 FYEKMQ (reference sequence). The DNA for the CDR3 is TGTGCCAGCAGCACCGGGACACTTACGACCCGACCCTACGAGCAGTACTTC. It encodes CASSTGTLTTRPYEQYF.

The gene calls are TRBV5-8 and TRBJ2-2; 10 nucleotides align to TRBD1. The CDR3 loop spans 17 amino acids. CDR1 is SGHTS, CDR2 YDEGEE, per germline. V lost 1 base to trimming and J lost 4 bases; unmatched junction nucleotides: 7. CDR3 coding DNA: TGTGCCAGCAGCTTGATCGGGACAGGGGAGTCCACCGGGGAGCTGTTTTTT. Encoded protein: CASSLIGTGESTGELFF. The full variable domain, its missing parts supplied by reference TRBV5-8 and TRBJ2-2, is EAGVTQSPTHLIKTRGQQATLRCSPISGHTSVYWYQQALGLGLQFLLWYDEGEERNRGNFPPRFSGRQFPNYSSELNVNALELEDSALYLCASSLIGTGESTGELFFGEGSRLTVL.

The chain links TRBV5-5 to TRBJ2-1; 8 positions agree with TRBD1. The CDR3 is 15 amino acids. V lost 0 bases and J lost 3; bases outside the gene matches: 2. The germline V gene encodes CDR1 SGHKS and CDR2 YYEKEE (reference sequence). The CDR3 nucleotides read TGTGCCAGCAGCTTGGGGACAGGGAACTACAATGAGCAGTTCTTC. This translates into CASSLGTGNYNEQFF.

CDR3 residues: CASSDRDNTEAFF. CDR3 nucleotides: TGTGCCAGCAGTGACCGGGACAACACTGAAGCTTTCTTT. The chain uses TRBV6-4 and TRBJ1-1, with D perhaps TRBD1 (5 bases). CDR3 length: 13 amino acids. Trimming pared 2 bases from V and 2 bases from J, leaving 6 bases between. Germline CDR1 MRHNA, CDR2 SNTAGT.

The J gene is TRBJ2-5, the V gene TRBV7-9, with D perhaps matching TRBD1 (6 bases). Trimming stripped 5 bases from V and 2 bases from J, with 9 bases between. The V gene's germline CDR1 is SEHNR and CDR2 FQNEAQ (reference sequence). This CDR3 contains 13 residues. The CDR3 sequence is CASSRGRQETQYF. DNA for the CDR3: TGTGCCAGCAGCAGGGGGAGACAAGAGACCCAGTACTTC.

For the CDR3, the DNA is TGTGCCAGTACGGACAGAGGTCTGCAAGAGACCCAGTACTTC. Translation: CASTDRGLQETQYF. J is TRBJ2-5 and V is TRBV5-6; the D gene is possibly TRBD1 (6 bases). V dropped 8 bases and J dropped 2 bases, with 16 bases sitting between them. Germline CDR1 reads SGHDT; CDR2 reads YYEEEE. The CDR3 consists of 14 residues.

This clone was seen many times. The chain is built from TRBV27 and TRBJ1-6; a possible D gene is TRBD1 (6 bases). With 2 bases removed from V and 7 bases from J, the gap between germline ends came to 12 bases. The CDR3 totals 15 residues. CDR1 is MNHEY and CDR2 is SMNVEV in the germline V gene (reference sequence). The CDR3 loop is CASSLDWGLNSPLHF. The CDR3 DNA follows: TGTGCCAGCAGTTTAGATTGGGGGCTGAATTCACCCCTCCACTTT.

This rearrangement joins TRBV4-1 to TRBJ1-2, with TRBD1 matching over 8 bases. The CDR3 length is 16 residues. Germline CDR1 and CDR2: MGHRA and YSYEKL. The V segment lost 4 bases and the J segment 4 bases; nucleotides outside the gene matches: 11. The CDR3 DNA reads TGCGCCAGCAGCCCGCCGGGACAGGCTTACTCCTATGGCTACACCTTC. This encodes CASSPPGQAYSYGYTF.

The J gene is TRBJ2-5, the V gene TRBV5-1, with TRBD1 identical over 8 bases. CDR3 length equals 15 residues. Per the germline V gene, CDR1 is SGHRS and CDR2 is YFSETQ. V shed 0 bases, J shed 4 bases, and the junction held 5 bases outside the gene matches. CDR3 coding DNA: TGCGCCAGCAGCTTGGCCCGGACAGGGAGAGAGACCCAGTACTTC. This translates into CASSLARTGRETQYF.

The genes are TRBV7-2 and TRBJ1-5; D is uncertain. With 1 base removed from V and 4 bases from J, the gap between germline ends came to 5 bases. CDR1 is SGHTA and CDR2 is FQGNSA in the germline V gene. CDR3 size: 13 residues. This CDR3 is CASSLGINQPQHF. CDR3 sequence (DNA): TGTGCCAGCAGCTTAGGAATTAATCAGCCCCAGCATTTT.

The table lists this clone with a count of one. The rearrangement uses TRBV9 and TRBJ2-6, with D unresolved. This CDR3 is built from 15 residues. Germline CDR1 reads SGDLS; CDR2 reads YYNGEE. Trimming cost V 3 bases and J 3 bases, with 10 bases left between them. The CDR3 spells CASSASGSGANVLTF. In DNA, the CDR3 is TGTGCCAGCAGCGCTTCTGGTAGTGGGGCCAACGTCCTGACTTTC.

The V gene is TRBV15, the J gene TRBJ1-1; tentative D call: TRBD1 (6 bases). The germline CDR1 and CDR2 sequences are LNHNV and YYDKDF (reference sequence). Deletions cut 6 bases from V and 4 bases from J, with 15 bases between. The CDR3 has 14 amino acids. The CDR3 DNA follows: TGTGCCACCAGGAACTTACAGGGTTTCACTGAAGCTTTCTTT. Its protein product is CATRNLQGFTEAFF.